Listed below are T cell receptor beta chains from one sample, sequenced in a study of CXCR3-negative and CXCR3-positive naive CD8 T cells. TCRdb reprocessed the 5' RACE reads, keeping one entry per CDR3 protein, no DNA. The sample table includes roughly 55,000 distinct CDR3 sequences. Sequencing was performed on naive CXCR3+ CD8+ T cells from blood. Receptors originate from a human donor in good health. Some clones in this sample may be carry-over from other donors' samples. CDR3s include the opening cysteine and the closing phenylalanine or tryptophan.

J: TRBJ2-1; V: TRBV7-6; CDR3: CASSLNAAAYNEQFF
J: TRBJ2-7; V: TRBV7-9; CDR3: CASSLGTGTSLYEQYF
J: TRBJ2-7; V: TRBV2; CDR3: CASSGGVSYEQYF
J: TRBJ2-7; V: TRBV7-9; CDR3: CASSLDRVDEQYF
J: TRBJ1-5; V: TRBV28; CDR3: CASSWTASNQPQHF
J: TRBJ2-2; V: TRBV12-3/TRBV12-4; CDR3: CASSVPGPMDRNTGELFF
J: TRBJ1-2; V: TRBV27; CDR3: CASSLGRTNYGYTF
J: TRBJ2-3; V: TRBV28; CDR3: CASSRLAGVNTDTQYF
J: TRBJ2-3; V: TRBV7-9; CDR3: CASSWPDPVSTDTQYF
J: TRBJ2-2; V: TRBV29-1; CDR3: CSVLNGTSAGELFF
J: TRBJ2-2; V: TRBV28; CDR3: CASSSWTGNTGELFF
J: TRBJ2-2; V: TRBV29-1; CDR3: CSVEIAGTLSTGELFF
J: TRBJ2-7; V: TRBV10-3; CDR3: CAISDPQFYEQYF
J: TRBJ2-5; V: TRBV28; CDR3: CASSLRQDQETQYF
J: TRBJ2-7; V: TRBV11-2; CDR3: CASSMGGFRYEQYF
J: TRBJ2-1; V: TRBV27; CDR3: CASSLSSAGSEQFF
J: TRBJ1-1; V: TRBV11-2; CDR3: CASSLRGGMNTEAFF
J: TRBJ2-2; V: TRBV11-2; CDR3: CASSLSRPGELFF
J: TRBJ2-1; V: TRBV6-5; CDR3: CASTQGGEQFF
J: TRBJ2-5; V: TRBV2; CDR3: CASVEGRSQETQYF
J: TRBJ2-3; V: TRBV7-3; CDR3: CASSLRGSRGETDTQYF
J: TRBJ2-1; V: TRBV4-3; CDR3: CASTPFAQDYNEQFF